What follows is one T cell receptor (beta chain) and its context. This clonotype was detected a few times. Its binding antigen is unknown. Nothing much larger sits one base from this clone, and base qualities are not available. This sample stems from a study of identical twins (dated by TCRdb to about 2016). For context, the study as a whole: To test whether fetal clonotypes persist, the study used deep sequencing on TCR alpha and beta repertoires from monozygotic twins, unrelated adults of various ages, and cord blood. To rule out contamination, replicate twin experiments were performed at different times with different library preparation protocols. Study-wide findings and limitations: Abundant cord blood beta clonotypes carried fewer insertions; young adult naive repertoires showed a weaker similar trend, while memory repertoires showed none. Zero-insertion analyses could be partly confounded by invariant T cells such as MAIT and iNKT, though diverse VJ usage argued against such confounding for most clonotypes. Out-of-frame TCR alpha sharing in monozygotic twins was systematically underestimated by recombination models, whereas sharing between unrelated individuals was in agreement with the recombination models. Because the same donors could not be followed over many years, the conclusions relied on cross-sectional statistical analysis. In beta out-of-frame sequences, excess twin sharing was weaker, because having fewer shared sequences lowered the signal-to-noise ratio. Compared with coincidental sharing between unrelated individuals, out-of-frame TCR alpha sequences shared between twins had an excess of sequences with low generation probability.

Receptor amplification or capture employed 5' RACE. The reads were generated on an Illumina HiSeq 2000. A universal primer binding site was introduced by template switching, and a unique molecular identifier was present in the final cDNA, enabling accurate counting of TCR cDNA molecules. Specific primers in the conserved constant-segment region were used to synthesize first-strand cDNA for TCR alpha and beta chains. To control for contamination, each cDNA library was double barcoded with a SMART-Mk sample barcode plus Illumina barcodes. TruSeq adapter sequences and Illumina sample barcodes were added in two successive PCR steps. The TCR alpha and beta cDNA libraries were sequenced on the Illumina HiSeq platform using custom primers. The authors' pipeline ran thus. Raw reads were processed with MiGEC to extract unique molecular identifiers, and MiXCR was used to determine CDR3 positions. For each individual, recombination models were inferred using an EM algorithm with the repgenHMM and IGoR tools. Shared clonotype analysis was performed with the tcR package in R, normalizing sharing by the product of cloneset sizes. Out-of-frame nonproductive sequences were analyzed to study raw recombination free of thymic and clonal selection effects. TCRdb reprocessing: public reads trimmed at Q25 with fastp, clones called with MiXCR, in-frame beta chains kept. Rows matching on CDR3 protein sequence are summarized as one entry with the most common DNA and genes. TCRdb assigned the V and J calls; the authors' analysis was not used. The sample profile shows approximately 500,000 distinct CDR3 sequences; 13% to 15% of them were found once. The top ten clonotypes cover roughly 0.42% of the sample.

Only healthy Caucasian donors were included. Three pairs of female monozygotic twins, all aged roughly 18 to 29 years, made up the twin cohort. CD4+ and CD8+ T cell populations were isolated with positive isolation kits from Invitrogen. Separately, the same data were catalogued under a study of yellow fever vaccine responses in identical twins. The second study's authors report: The authors reported that the T cell response to vaccination in identical twins appeared partly convergent and partly personalized. In the study, vaccine-responding T cell clones were precisely tracked in identical twins.

This clonotype was obtained from a woman between 18 and 29 years old in good health. The sequencing sample was made of CD4+ T cells sorted from blood.

The encoded CDR3 is CASSKLAGSYNEQFF. The DNA sequence is TGTGCCAGCAGTAAACTAGCAGGCTCCTACAATGAGCAGTTCTTC. The sequence links TRBV12-3 or TRBV12-4 to TRBJ2-1; perhaps TRBD2 is the D gene, with 6 bases matching. There are 15 amino acids in the CDR3, from cysteine to phenylalanine inclusive. Just the 45-base CDR3 DNA is kept, in frame starting at base 1. Trimming takes 5 bases from V and 0 bases from J, and the germline ends sit 11 bases apart.